The text below deals with one TCR beta chain. Its antigen is currently unknown. The record originates from a study of Ad26.COV2.S vaccination and SARS-CoV-2 variants. About the research overall: Ad26.COV2.S was injected intramuscularly once or twice, 56 days apart.

Germline CDR1 reads SGHRS; CDR2 reads YFSETQ. The V gene end was trimmed by 4 bases and the J gene end by 5 bases; junction bases not matched to a gene: 6. This CDR3 is 14 amino acids long. Treatment here: 19 received Ad26.COV2.S at low or high dose, single or two shots; 5 received placebo; per-sample allocation not given. The samples date from day 63 after the first vaccine or placebo injection. Expressing Wuhan-strain SARS-CoV-2 spike, an Ad26 vector served as the vaccine. Some clones are missing from TCRdb's copy, which holds only in-frame ones; the method was immunoSEQ multiplex PCR. This sample has around 300,000 clones, with 90% found just once. General study points: Researchers reported similar non-spike TCR breadth in vaccine and placebo recipients. Measurements of TCR breadth and depth may have given underestimates of the total T cell responses.

This sample comprised peripheral blood, obtained in a trial of Ad26.COV2.S vaccine versus placebo. This receptor was identified in a person aged 18-60 years who received the Ad26.COV2.S COVID-19 vaccine or a placebo. This sequence joins TRBV5-1 and TRBJ2-3, with TRBD2 identical over 8 bases. The CDR3 region is CASSRTSPRDTQYF. CDR3 nucleotide sequence: TGCGCCAGCAGCCGGACTAGCCCCCGAGATACGCAGTATTTT. The whole variable domain, remainder taken from reference TRBV5-1 and TRBJ2-3, is KAGVTQTPRYLIKTRGQQVTLSCSPISGHRSVSWYQQTPGQGLQFLFEYFSETQRNKGNFPGRFSGRQFSNSRSEMNVSTLELGDSALYLCASSRTSPRDTQYFGPGTRLTVL.